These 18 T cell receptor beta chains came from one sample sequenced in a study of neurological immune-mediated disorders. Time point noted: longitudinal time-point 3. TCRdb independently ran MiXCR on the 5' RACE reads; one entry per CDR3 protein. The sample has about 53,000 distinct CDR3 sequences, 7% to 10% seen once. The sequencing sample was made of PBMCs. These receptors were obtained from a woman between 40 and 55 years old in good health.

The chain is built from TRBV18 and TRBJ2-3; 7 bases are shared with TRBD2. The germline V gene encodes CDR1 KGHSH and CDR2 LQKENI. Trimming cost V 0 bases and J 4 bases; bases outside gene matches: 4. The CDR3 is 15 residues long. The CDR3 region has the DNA TGTGCCAGCTCACCACCTACCGGGGGGTCAGATACGCAGTATTTT. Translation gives CASSPPTGGSDTQYF.

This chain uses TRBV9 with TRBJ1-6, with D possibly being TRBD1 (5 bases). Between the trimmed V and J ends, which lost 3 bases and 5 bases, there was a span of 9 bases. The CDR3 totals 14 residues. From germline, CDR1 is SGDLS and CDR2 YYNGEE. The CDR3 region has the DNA TGTGCCAGCAGCGCCCAGGACAATAATTCACCCCTCCACTTT. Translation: CASSAQDNNSPLHF. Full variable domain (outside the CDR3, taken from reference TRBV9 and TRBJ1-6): DSGVTQTPKHLITATGQRVTLRCSPRSGDLSVYWYQQSLDQGLQFLIQYYNGEERAKGNILERFSAQQFPDLHSELNLSSLELGDSALYFCASSAQDNNSPLHFGNGTRLTVT.

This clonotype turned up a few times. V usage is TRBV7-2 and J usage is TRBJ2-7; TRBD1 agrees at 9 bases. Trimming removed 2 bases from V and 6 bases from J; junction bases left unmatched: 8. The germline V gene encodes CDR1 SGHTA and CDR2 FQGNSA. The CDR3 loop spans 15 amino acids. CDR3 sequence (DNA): TGTGCCAGCAGCTTATACGGACAGGGGAGCCGCGAGCAGTACTTC. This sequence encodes CASSLYGQGSREQYF.

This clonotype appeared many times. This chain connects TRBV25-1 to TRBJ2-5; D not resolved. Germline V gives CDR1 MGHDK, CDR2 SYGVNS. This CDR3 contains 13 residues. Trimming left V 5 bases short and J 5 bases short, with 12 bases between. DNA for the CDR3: TGTGCCAGCAGTCAAGGGTATGAGGAGACCCAGTACTTC. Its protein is CASSQGYEETQYF.

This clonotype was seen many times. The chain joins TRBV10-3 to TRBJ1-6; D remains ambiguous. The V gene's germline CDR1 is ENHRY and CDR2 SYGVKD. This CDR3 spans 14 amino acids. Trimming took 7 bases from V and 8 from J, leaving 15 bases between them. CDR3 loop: CAINERGLDSPLHF. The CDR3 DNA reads TGTGCCATCAACGAGCGGGGTCTTGATTCACCCCTCCACTTT.

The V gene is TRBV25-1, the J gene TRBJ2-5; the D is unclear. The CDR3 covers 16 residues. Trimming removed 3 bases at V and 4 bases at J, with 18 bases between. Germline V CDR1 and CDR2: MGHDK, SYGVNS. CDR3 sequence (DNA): TGTGCCAGCAGTGATATGATCGATGGGCCAGGAGAGACCCAGTACTTC. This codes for CASSDMIDGPGETQYF.

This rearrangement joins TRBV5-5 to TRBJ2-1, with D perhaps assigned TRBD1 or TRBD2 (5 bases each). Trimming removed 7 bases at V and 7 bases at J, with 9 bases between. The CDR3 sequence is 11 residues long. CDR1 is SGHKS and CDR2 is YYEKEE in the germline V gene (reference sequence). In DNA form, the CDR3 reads TGTGCCAGCGGGGGTGGGAATGAGCAGTTCTTC. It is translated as CASGGGNEQFF.

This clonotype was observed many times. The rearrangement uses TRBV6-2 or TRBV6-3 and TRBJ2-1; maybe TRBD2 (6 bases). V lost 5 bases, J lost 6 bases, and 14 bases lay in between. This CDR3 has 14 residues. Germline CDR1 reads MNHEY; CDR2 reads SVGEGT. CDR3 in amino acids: CASSRRESGNEQFF. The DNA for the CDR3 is TGTGCCAGCAGTCGGCGGGAAAGCGGCAATGAGCAGTTCTTC.

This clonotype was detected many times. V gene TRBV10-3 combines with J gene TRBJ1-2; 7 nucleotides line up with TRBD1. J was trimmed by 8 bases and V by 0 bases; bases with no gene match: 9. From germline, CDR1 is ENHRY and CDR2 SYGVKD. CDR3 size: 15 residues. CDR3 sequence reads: CAISESTQGRAGYTF. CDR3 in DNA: TGTGCCATCAGTGAGTCGACACAGGGGAGGGCCGGCTACACCTTC.

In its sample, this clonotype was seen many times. DNA for the CDR3: TGTGCCAGCAGTCCGACCGGGACTAACTACAATGAGCAGTTCTTC. Amino acids: CASSPTGTNYNEQFF. This chain connects TRBV7-2 to TRBJ2-1; 7 bases line up with TRBD2. Germline lookup yields CDR1 SGHTA and CDR2 FQGNSA. This CDR3 is built from 15 residues. With V trimmed by 6 bases and J by 3 bases, 8 bases remained unmatched.

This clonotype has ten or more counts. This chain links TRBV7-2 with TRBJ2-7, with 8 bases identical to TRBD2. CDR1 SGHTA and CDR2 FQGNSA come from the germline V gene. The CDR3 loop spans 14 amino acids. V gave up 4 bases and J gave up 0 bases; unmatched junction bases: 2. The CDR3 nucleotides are TGTGCCAGCAGCTCGACTAGCGTCTCCTACGAGCAGTACTTC. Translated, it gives CASSSTSVSYEQYF.

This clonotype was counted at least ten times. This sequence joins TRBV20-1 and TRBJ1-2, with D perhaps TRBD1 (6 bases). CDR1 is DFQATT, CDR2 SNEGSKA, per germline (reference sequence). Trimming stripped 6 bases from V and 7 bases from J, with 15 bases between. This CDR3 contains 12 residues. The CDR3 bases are TGCAGTGCGCCCGGACAGACAGGTGGCTACACCTTC. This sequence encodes CSAPGQTGGYTF.

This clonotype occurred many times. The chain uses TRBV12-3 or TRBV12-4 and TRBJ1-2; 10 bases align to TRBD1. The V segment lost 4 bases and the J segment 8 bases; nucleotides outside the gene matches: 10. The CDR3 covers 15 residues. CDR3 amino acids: CASSSGQGVVKGYTF. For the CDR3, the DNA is TGTGCCAGCAGTTCTGGACAGGGGGTGGTTAAGGGCTACACCTTC.

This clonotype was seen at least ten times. The chain's CDR3 is CATSSQVFYEQYF. Here the CDR3 DNA reads TGTGCCACCAGCAGCCAGGTGTTCTACGAGCAGTACTTC. This sequence joins TRBV15 and TRBJ2-7; D is unclear. CDR1 LNHNV and CDR2 YYDKDF come from the germline V gene (reference sequence). This CDR3 spans 13 amino acids. The V gene lost 3 bases and the J gene lost 3 bases, with 9 bases spanning the gap.

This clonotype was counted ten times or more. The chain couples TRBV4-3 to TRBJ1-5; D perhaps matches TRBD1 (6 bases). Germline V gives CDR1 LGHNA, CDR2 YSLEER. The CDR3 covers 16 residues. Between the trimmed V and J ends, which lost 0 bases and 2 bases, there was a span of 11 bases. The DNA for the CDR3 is TGCGCCAGCAGCCAAGAACCGGGGGCGGGCAATCAGCCCCAGCATTTT. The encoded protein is CASSQEPGAGNQPQHF.

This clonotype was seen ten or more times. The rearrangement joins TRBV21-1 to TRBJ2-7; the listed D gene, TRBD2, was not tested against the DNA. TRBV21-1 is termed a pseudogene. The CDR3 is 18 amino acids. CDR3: CASSNVSGRAVFLWEQYF. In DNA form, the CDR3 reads TGTGCCAGCAGCAACGTTAGCGGGAGGGCCGTTTTTCTGTGGGAGCAGTACTTC.

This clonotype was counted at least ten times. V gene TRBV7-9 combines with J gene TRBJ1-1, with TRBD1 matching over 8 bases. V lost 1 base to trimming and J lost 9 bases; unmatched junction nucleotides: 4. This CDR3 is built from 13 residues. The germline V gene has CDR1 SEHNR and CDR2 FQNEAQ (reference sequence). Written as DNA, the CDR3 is TGTGCCAGCAGCTTAGTAGCCAGGGGGCAAGCTTTCTTT. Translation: CASSLVARGQAFF.

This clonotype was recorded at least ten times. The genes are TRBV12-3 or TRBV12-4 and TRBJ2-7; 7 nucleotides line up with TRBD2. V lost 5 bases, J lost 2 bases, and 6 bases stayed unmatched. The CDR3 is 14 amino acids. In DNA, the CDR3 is TGTGCCAGCAGTCTCGGACTAGGTCCCTACGAGCAGTACTTC. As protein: CASSLGLGPYEQYF.